This entry lists 24 T cell receptor beta chains sequenced from one sample in a study of cytomegalovirus exposure and HLA in healthy donors. The PCR had 60 Vbeta and 13 Jbeta primers. Generated by immunoSEQ multiplex PCR, the TCRdb table keeps only in-frame clones and is missing some. The table shows some 130,000 clones, with roughly 80% occurring only once. What was sequenced was PBMCs. Receptor source: a male donor in good health and CMV-seronegative.

The V gene is TRBV5-4, the J gene TRBJ1-3; D is uncertain. Germline CDR1 SGHNT, CDR2 YYREEE (reference sequence). There are 13 residues in the CDR3. V shed 5 bases and J shed 4 bases, with 10 bases lying between them. The CDR3 DNA is TGTGCCAGCAGTCTGGGAGGGGGAAACACCATATATTTT. This gives the protein CASSLGGGNTIYF. The whole variable domain, remainder taken from reference TRBV5-4 and TRBJ1-3, is ETGVTQSPTHLIKTRGQQVTLRCSSQSGHNTVSWYQQALGQGPQFIFQYYREEENGRGNFPPRFSGLQFPNYSSELNVNALELDDSALYLCASSLGGGNTIYFGEGSWLTVV.

V is TRBV2 and J is TRBJ2-1; possibly TRBD1 for D (5 bases). V shed 0 bases and J shed 0 bases, with 6 bases lying between them. Germline lookup yields CDR1 SNHLY and CDR2 FYNNEI. The CDR3 runs to 15 residues. The CDR3 region is CASSEADSSYNEQFF. The CDR3 nucleotides are TGTGCCAGCAGTGAAGCTGACAGCTCCTACAATGAGCAGTTCTTC.

This clone came up once. The chain employs TRBV18 and TRBJ1-2, with 7 bases identical to TRBD1. The CDR3 is 13 residues long. Germline lookup yields CDR1 KGHSH and CDR2 LQKENI. Trimming at V came to 2 bases and at J to 7 bases, leaving 4 bases not matched to a gene. CDR3 in DNA: TGTGCCAGCTCACCATCAGGGGGAAGTGGCTACACCTTC. It translates to CASSPSGGSGYTF.

The chain is built from TRBV27 and TRBJ2-5; 9 nucleotides agree with TRBD1. This CDR3 is 15 amino acids long. CDR1 and CDR2 from the germline V gene are MNHEY and SMNVEV (reference sequence). Trimming removed 5 bases from V and 7 bases from J; junction bases left unmatched: 11. CDR3: CASSIQTGGHGTQYF. CDR3 DNA: TGTGCCAGCAGTATCCAAACAGGGGGCCACGGGACCCAGTACTTC.

Here the CDR3 reads CASSYSEAGQETQYF. As DNA, the CDR3 is TGTGCCAGCAGTTACTCGGAGGCAGGCCAAGAGACCCAGTACTTC. The chain recombines TRBV6-5 with TRBJ2-5; perhaps TRBD2 as D (5 bases). CDR3 length: 15 amino acids. The V end was cut by 0 bases, the J end by 1 base, with 9 bases between. From germline, CDR1 is MNHEY and CDR2 SVGAGI.

This chain links TRBV27 with TRBJ1-1; D not resolved. CDR3 length equals 15 residues. Germline V gives CDR1 MNHEY, CDR2 SMNVEV (reference sequence). V dropped 0 bases and J dropped 6 bases, with 14 bases sitting between them. CDR3 in DNA: TGTGCCAGCAGTTTATCGCTGGAGGGATTCTCTGAAGCTTTCTTT. It encodes CASSLSLEGFSEAFF.

This clone occurred a few times. The chain joins TRBV7-8 to TRBJ2-1; D is ambiguous. Trimming cost V 3 bases and J 7 bases, with 7 bases left between them. Germline values: CDR1 SGHVS, CDR2 FQNEAQ. The CDR3 has 12 amino acids. CDR3 nucleotide sequence: TGTGCCAGCAGCTTTCCCGGGAATGAGCAGTTCTTC. This encodes CASSFPGNEQFF.

In this sample, this clone turned up once. The CDR3 sequence is CASSLSGSESSYNEQFF. In DNA form, the CDR3 reads TGTGCCAGCAGTTTATCGGGGAGTGAAAGCTCCTACAATGAGCAGTTCTTC. The rearrangement uses TRBV28 and TRBJ2-1, with D maybe TRBD2 (5 bases). The CDR3 has 17 amino acids. The V gene's germline CDR1 is MDHEN and CDR2 SYDVKM. Trimming left V 1 base short and J 0 bases short, with 13 bases between.

CDR3 residues: CASSHPQGTAYEQYF. For the CDR3, the DNA is TGTGCCAGCAGCCATCCACAGGGGACAGCCTACGAGCAGTACTTC. The chain recombines TRBV4-2 with TRBJ2-7; 7 bases are a match to TRBD1. The V and J ends lost 3 bases and 2 bases, in that order; junction bases with no gene match: 7. The CDR3 totals 15 residues. Per germline, CDR1 LGHNA and CDR2 YNFKEQ.

This clone was seen a few times. The J gene is TRBJ2-1, the V gene TRBV2; 8 nucleotides line up with TRBD1. The germline V gene has CDR1 SNHLY and CDR2 FYNNEI. The CDR3 is made up of 16 amino acids. V shed 1 base and J 0 bases; nucleotides not matched to a gene: 2. Here the CDR3 reads CASSEGDRISYNEQFF. The CDR3 DNA is TGTGCCAGCAGTGAAGGGGACAGGATCTCCTACAATGAGCAGTTCTTC.

This chain joins TRBV11-2 and TRBJ1-2; D remains ambiguous. The CDR3 extends over 15 amino acids. Germline V gives CDR1 SGHAT, CDR2 FQNNGV. With 5 bases removed from V and 2 bases from J, the gap between germline ends came to 15 bases. The DNA for the CDR3 is TGTGCCAGCAGCCCCAGTCTGGTCGGGAACTATGGCTACACCTTC. This translates into CASSPSLVGNYGYTF.

This chain links TRBV5-6 with TRBJ2-2; 12 bases map to TRBD2. The CDR3 contains 19 residues. Germline V gene lookup returns CDR1 SGHDT and CDR2 YYEEEE. After removal of 4 bases from V and 3 bases from J, the junction contained 13 bases not matched to a gene. CDR3 residues: CASSPSEILAGGYTGELFF. CDR3 DNA sequence: TGTGCCAGCAGCCCCTCCGAGATACTAGCGGGGGGATACACCGGGGAGCTGTTTTTT.

The chain uses TRBV7-2 and TRBJ1-2; 9 bases map to TRBD1. The germline V gene has CDR1 SGHTA and CDR2 FQGNSA. The trim removed 0 bases at V and 6 bases at J, leaving 8 bases unmatched. The CDR3 sequence is 16 residues long. The CDR3 spells CASSLAPLRTGDGYTF. DNA for the CDR3: TGTGCCAGCAGCTTAGCACCTCTCCGGACAGGGGATGGCTACACCTTC.

The rearrangement links TRBV7-8 to TRBJ1-1, with D perhaps TRBD1 (6 bases). There are 16 residues in the CDR3. V gave up 5 bases and J gave up 1 base, with 17 bases separating them. CDR1 and CDR2 (germline): SGHVS, FQNEAQ. The DNA for the CDR3 is TGTGCCAGCAGCCCGGGTGCCGGACAGCCGAACACTGAAGCTTTCTTT. As protein: CASSPGAGQPNTEAFF.

This clone came up once. The chain joins TRBV14 to TRBJ2-7; 10 positions agree with TRBD1. Germline V gene data show CDR1 as SGHDN and CDR2 as FVKESK. Germline trimming cut 0 bases from V and 4 bases from J; bases unmatched to any gene: 6. The CDR3 is 16 amino acids. The chain's CDR3 is CASSQEWGQGWYEQYF. The CDR3 nucleotides read TGTGCCAGCAGCCAAGAATGGGGACAGGGGTGGTACGAGCAGTACTTC.

V and J are TRBV7-2 and TRBJ2-5, with D perhaps matching TRBD2 (7 bases). Germline V gene lookup returns CDR1 SGHTA and CDR2 FQGNSA. The CDR3 consists of 16 residues. Between the trimmed V and J ends, which lost 5 bases and 5 bases, there was a span of 21 bases. The CDR3 DNA reads as TGTGCCAGCAGCATCCCACCATTAAGGGGGGGGGAGACCCAGTACTTC. Translated: CASSIPPLRGGETQYF.

This clone was detected a few times. The genes are TRBV5-1 and TRBJ2-5, with D perhaps TRBD2 (6 bases). The CDR3 is made up of 15 amino acids. CDR1 is SGHRS, CDR2 YFSETQ, per germline. Trimming left V 6 bases short and J 2 bases short, with 17 bases between. CDR3 loop: CASTLLGGTQETQYF. CDR3 coding DNA: TGCGCCAGCACCCTATTGGGGGGAACTCAAGAGACCCAGTACTTC.

The gene calls are TRBV4-1 and TRBJ2-7, with 11 bases lining up with TRBD1. Germline V gene data show CDR1 as MGHRA and CDR2 as YSYEKL. With 3 bases clipped from V and 6 bases from J, the junction kept 4 bases outside the gene matches. The CDR3 is 14 amino acids. DNA of the CDR3: TGCGCCAGCAGCCACGCCGGGACAGGGGGCGAGCAGTACTTC. This gives the protein CASSHAGTGGEQYF.

The rearrangement links TRBV18 to TRBJ1-3, with D uncertain. Germline assignment: CDR1 KGHSH and CDR2 LQKENI. This CDR3 spans 15 amino acids. Trimming pared 3 bases from V and 1 base from J, leaving 10 bases between. CDR3 in DNA: TGTGCCAGCTCACCTTACAGCGGGTCTGGAAACACCATATATTTT. Protein sequence: CASSPYSGSGNTIYF.

The chain carries TRBV29-1 and TRBJ2-2; 7 bases are shared with TRBD1. The J segment lost 3 bases and the V segment lost 1 base, leaving 5 bases of the junction unmatched. Germline V CDR1 and CDR2: SQVTM, ANQGSEA. This CDR3 has 15 amino acids. The CDR3: CSVEVGTEYTGELFF. The CDR3 nucleotides read TGCAGCGTTGAAGTCGGGACAGAGTACACCGGGGAGCTGTTTTTT.

This chain links TRBV5-4 with TRBJ1-1; 12 bases match TRBD1. V was pared by 4 bases and J by 6 bases, with 1 base of the junction left unmatched. This CDR3 is built from 13 residues. Germline CDR1 is SGHNT and CDR2 is YYREEE (reference sequence). The CDR3 nucleotides read TGTGCCAGCAGCGGGACAGGGGGCGCTGAAGCTTTCTTT. Translating gives CASSGTGGAEAFF.

CDR3 in DNA: TGTGCCAGCAGCGAGGGACAGGGGCTTGGGGCCCAGTACTTC. Translated: CASSEGQGLGAQYF. The chain has TRBV5-4 and TRBJ2-5; 10 bases map to TRBD1. V shed 4 bases and J 9 bases; nucleotides not matched to a gene: 9. The CDR3 sequence is 14 residues long. Germline values: CDR1 SGHNT, CDR2 YYREEE (reference sequence). Based on the CDR3 plus reference TRBV5-4 and TRBJ2-5, the full variable domain is ETGVTQSPTHLIKTRGQQVTLRCSSQSGHNTVSWYQQALGQGPQFIFQYYREEENGRGNFPPRFSGLQFPNYSSELNVNALELDDSALYLCASSEGQGLGAQYFGPGTRLLVL.

The V gene is TRBV9, the J gene TRBJ1-2; 10 bases align to TRBD1. V dropped 3 bases and J dropped 3; count of bases not matched to a gene: 2. The CDR3 runs to 14 residues. Per germline, CDR1 SGDLS and CDR2 YYNGEE. CDR3 in DNA: TGTGCCAGCAGCGCAGGACAGGGGGACTATGGCTACACCTTC. It yields the protein CASSAGQGDYGYTF.

J is TRBJ1-2 and V is TRBV6-5, with D possibly matching TRBD1 (5 bases). The CDR3 is 14 amino acids. V was pared by 2 bases and J by 5 bases, with 12 bases between. Germline V CDR1 and CDR2: MNHEY, SVGAGI. CDR3 bases: TGTGCCAGCAGTTACGACGGGGGTGGGTATGGCTACACCTTC. Amino acids: CASSYDGGGYGYTF.